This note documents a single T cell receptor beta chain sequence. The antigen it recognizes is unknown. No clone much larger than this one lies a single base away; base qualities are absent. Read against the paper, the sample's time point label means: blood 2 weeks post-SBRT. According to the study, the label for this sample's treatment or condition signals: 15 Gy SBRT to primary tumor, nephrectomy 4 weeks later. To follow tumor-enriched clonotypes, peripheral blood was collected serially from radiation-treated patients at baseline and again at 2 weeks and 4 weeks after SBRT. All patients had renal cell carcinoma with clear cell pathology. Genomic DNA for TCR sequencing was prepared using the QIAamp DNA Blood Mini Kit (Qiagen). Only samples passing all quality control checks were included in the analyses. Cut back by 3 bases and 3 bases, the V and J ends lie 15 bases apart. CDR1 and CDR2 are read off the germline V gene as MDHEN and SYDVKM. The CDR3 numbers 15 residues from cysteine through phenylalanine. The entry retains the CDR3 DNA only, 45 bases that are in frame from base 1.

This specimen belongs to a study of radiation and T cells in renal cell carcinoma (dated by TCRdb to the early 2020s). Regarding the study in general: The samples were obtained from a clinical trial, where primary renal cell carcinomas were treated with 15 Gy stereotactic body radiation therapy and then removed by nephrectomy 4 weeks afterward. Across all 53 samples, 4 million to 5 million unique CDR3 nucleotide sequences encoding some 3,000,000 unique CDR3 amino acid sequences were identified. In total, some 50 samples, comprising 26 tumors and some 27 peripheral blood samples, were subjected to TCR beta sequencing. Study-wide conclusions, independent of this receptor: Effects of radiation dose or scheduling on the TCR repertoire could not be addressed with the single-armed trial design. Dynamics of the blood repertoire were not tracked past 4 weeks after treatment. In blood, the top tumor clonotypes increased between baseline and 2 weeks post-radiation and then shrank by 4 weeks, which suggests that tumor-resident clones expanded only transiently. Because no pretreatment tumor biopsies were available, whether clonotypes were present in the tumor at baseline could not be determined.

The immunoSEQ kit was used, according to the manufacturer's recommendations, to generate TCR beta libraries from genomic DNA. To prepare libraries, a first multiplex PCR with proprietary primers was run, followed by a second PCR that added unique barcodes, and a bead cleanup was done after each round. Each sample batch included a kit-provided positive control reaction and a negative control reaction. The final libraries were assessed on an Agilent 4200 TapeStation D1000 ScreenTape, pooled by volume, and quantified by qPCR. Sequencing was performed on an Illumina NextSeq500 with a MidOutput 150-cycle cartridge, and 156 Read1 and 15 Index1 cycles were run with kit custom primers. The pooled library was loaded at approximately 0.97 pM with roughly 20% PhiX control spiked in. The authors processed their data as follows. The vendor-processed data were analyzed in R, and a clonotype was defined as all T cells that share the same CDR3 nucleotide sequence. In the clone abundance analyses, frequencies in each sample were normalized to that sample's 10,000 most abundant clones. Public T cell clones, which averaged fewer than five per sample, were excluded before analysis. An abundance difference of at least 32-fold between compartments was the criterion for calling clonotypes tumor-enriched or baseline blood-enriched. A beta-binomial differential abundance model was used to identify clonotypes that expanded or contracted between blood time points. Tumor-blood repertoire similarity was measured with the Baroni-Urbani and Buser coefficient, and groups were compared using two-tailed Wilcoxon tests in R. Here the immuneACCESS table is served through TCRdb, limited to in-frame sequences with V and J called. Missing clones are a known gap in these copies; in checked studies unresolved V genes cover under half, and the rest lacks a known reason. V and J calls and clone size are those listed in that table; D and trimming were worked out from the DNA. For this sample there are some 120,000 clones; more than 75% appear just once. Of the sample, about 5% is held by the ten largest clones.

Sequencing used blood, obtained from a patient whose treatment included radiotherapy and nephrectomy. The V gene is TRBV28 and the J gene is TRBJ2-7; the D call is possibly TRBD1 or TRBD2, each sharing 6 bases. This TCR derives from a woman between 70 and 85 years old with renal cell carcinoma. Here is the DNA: TGTGCCAGCAGTTTGACGGGGGCGGCGCGCTACGAGCAGTACTTC. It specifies CASSLTGAARYEQYF.